This TCR beta chain was sequenced for a study of T cells in Graves' hyperthyroidism and ophthalmopathy. RNA transcripts gave rise to amplified TCR beta CDR3 regions. During a first-round RT-PCR of the TCR CDR3, the HTBI primer set was used. TCRdb processed the multiplex PCR reads anew with MiXCR; each CDR3 protein has one entry. The table lists fewer than 450,000 distinct CDR3 sequences, approximately 18% of them singletons. This clonotype was recorded at least ten times. This clonotype originated in a woman aged 25 to 45 with Graves' hyperthyroidism that later progressed to Graves' ophthalmopathy. Sequencing was performed on blood.

The CDR3 sequence is CASTVWGAGEKLFF. Here the CDR3 DNA reads TGTGCCAGCACTGTTTGGGGGGCAGGTGAAAAACTGTTTTTT. This rearrangement joins TRBV6-1 to TRBJ1-4, with TRBD1 as a possible D gene (6 bases). Germline V gene lookup returns CDR1 MNHNS and CDR2 SASEGT. Trimming removed 7 bases at V and 7 bases at J, with 16 bases between. The CDR3 is 14 residues long.